The source of this TCR beta chain is a study of blood T cell repertoires in COVID-19. Study summary: The United States, Italy and Spain supplied acute and convalescent COVID-19 samples.

There are 14 residues in the CDR3. Germline V gives CDR1 LGHDT, CDR2 YNNKEL (reference sequence). Trimming stripped 1 base from V and 3 bases from J, with 10 bases between. In the original workflow: Amplification from reference gene primers served as the basis for estimated nucleated cell counts. Only in-frame clones appear in the TCRdb table, and some are missing; sequencing was by immunoSEQ multiplex PCR. The V and J calls and clone size were taken over from that table, and D and trimming were inferred from the DNA. The data show 200,000 to 250,000 clones, approximately 84% seen once. The V and J genes are TRBV3-1 (or the pseudogene TRBV3-2) and TRBJ2-7; perhaps TRBD1 as D (5 bases). The source material was peripheral blood. This clonotype originated in a middle-aged man with acute or convalescent COVID-19. The CDR3 nucleotides are TGTGCCAGCAGCCAAGTGGCAGGGATCTACGAGCAGTACTTC. This codes for CASSQVAGIYEQYF.